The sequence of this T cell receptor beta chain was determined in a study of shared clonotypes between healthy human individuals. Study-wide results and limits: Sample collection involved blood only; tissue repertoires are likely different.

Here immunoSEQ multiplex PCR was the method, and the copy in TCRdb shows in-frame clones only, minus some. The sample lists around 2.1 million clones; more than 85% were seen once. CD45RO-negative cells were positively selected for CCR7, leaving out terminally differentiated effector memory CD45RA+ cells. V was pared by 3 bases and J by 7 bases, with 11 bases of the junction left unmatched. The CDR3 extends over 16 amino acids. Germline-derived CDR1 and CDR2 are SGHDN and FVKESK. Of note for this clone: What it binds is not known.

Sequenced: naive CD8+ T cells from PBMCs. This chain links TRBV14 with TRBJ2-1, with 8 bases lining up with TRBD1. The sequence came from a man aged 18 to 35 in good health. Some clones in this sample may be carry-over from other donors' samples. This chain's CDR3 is CASSHLWDRMFNEQFF. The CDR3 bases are TGTGCCAGCAGCCACTTGTGGGACAGGATGTTTAATGAGCAGTTCTTC.